The clone carrying this T cell receptor (beta chain) is medium-sized by frequency. The antigen is unknown. The sample comes from a study of human CD8 memory T cell subsets. CCR7+ PD-1+ TIGIT+ early memory CD8+ T cells with exhausted-like traits constituted the TPEX cells. UMI-labeled 5' RACE yielded the TCR beta libraries. TCRdb re-called the 5' RACE reads and gives one entry per CDR3 protein, without DNA. The sample includes thousands of distinct CDR3 sequences. Study-level findings and limits: Diversity in stem-like memory and precursor exhausted T cells was similarly high, unlike effector memory cells.

This CDR3 spans 15 amino acids. Germline CDR1 SGHRS, CDR2 YFSETQ. The rearrangement links TRBV5-1 to TRBJ1-1; TCRdb indicates TRBD1, and absent DNA this call remains unverified. What was sequenced was CD8+ T cells from PBMCs. This TCR came from a human donor in good health. The CDR3 sequence: CASSLEGRGNTEAFF.